The entry below gives a single T cell receptor beta chain sequence along with its context. This entry belongs to a study of blood T cell repertoires in COVID-19. Study context: Collection of acute and convalescent COVID-19 samples took place in the United States, Italy and Spain. T cells, B-cell-depleted T cells, or PBMCs provided the cDNA or gDNA that served as material.

From germline, CDR1 is SGHVS and CDR2 FQNEAQ. CDR3 size: 17 residues. The V and J ends lost 5 bases and 5 bases, in that order; junction bases with no gene match: 17. Authors' methods: Using reference gene primer amplification, nucleated cell counts were estimated. The method was immunoSEQ multiplex PCR; TCRdb's version includes in-frame clones alone and lacks a portion of them. V and J calls and clone size are copied from that table; D and trimming were computed from the DNA. The sample lists about 180,000 clones; around three quarters were seen once. The chain uses TRBV7-8 and TRBJ2-7; 8 positions agree with TRBD2. The TCR originated in an older man with active or convalescent COVID-19. Sequencing was performed on peripheral blood. Here the CDR3 DNA reads TGTGCCAGCAGCCCGCCCTTTAGACTAGCGAGATCAGACGAGCAGTACTTC. This codes for CASSPPFRLARSDEQYF. The full variable domain, rest sourced from reference TRBV7-8 and TRBJ2-7, is GAGVSQSPRYKVAKRGQDVALRCDPISGHVSLFWYQQALGQGPEFLTYFQNEAQLDKSGLPSDRFFAERPEGSVSTLKIQRTQQEDSAVYLCASSPPFRLARSDEQYFGPGTRLTVT.